The 31 T cell receptor beta chains reported below all come from one sample, sequenced in a study of tumor-infiltrating lymphocytes in primary liver carcinoma. From around 0.5 ug total RNA, TCR beta cDNA was generated with a primer in the constant region. Library construction for TCR beta comprised three nested multiplex PCR rounds performed with slightly modified ARM-PCR. Both of the initial two PCR rounds ran for nine to ten cycles and employed TRBV1-TRBV30 forward primers alongside a C-beta reverse primer. TCRdb used MiXCR to reprocess the multiplex PCR reads, holding one entry per CDR3 protein. The sample includes 60,000 or so distinct CDR3 sequences, less than 85% of them seen just once. From unsorted bulk tissue weighing 20-30 mg, DNA and RNA were co-extracted. Sample: liver tumor tissue from sampling region 2. Subset indicated: tumor region T2, inferior pole. These receptors were taken from a man aged 35 to 55 with primary liver carcinoma and hepatitis B virus infection.

Comments on this clonotype: It may be a read error: a sequence one base away is much more abundant. The chain joins TRBV11-1 to TRBJ2-7; maybe TRBD1 (5 bases). The CDR3 totals 13 residues. Deletions cut 8 bases from V and 5 bases from J, with 16 bases between. The germline gives CDR1 SGHAT, CDR2 FQDESV (reference sequence). CDR3 DNA sequence: TGTGCCAGCGGGGAAGACAGTGGGGACGAGCAGTACTTC. It codes for CASGEDSGDEQYF.

About this clonotype itself: The germline gene is not matched at one end of the junction; a read error may be the cause. J is TRBJ1-6 and V is TRBV4-1; D might be TRBD1 (6 bases). The V gene's germline CDR1 is MGHRA and CDR2 YSYEKL. This CDR3 is 16 amino acids long. The CDR3 protein is CASSNHLLGADSPPHF. In DNA, the CDR3 is TGCGCCAGCAGCAACCACCTACTGGGGGCGGATTCACCCCCCCACTTT.

As for this clonotype: The germline gene is not matched at one end of the junction; a read error may be the cause. The CDR3 loop is CASSLAGGGTYTQYF. As DNA, the CDR3 is TGTGCCAGTAGCTTAGCGGGAGGAGGCACATATACACAGTATTTT. V usage is TRBV11-1 and J usage is TRBJ2-3; 10 bases match TRBD2. CDR3 length equals 15 residues. Germline V gene lookup returns CDR1 SGHAT and CDR2 FQDESV (reference sequence).

Comment on this clonotype: It is likely a read error, because the conserved phenylalanine at the end of the CDR3 is missing. The DNA is left out, because the CDR3 cannot be placed on it with certainty; the CDR3 is given as TCRdb lists it. The J gene is TRBJ2-2, the V gene TRBV6-1. CDR1 is MNHNS and CDR2 is SASEGT in the germline V gene. The CDR3 is made up of 15 amino acids, end residues included. This CDR3 reads CASSEGWWLAGELLL.

This rearrangement joins TRBV5-6 to TRBJ1-1, with D tentatively TRBD1 (5 bases). The ends were cut back, 4 bases at V and 2 bases at J, with 12 bases in the middle. This CDR3 is built from 14 residues. Germline lookup yields CDR1 SGHDT and CDR2 YYEEEE. Here the CDR3 reads CASSPVGPNTEAFF. CDR3 coding DNA: TGTGCCAGCAGCCCCGTGGGACCAAACACTGAAGCTTTCTTT.

The sample holds a few counts of this clonotype. The chain employs TRBV11-3 and TRBJ2-5; no clear D gene. The germline CDR1 and CDR2 sequences are SGHNT and YENEEA. V lost 5 bases to trimming and J lost 3 bases, with 10 bases between them. The CDR3 loop spans 13 amino acids. The CDR3 nucleotides are TGTGCCAGCAGCCTACCAAACGAAGAGACCCAGTACTTC. This translates into CASSLPNEETQYF.

This chain joins TRBV4-1 and TRBJ1-3, with D uncertain. Germline V CDR1 and CDR2: MGHRA, YSYEKL. This CDR3 has 17 residues. V was pared by 1 base and J by 0 bases, with 13 bases between. CDR3 nucleotides: TGCGCCAGCAGCCAAGGGTGCGTCAGGAGCTCTGGAAACACCATATATTTT. It specifies CASSQGCVRSSGNTIYF.

In the case of this clonotype: One junction end does not reproduce the germline sequence, and a read error may be involved. This chain uses TRBV6-5 with TRBJ2-1, with 9 positions matching TRBD1. Germline V gene lookup returns CDR1 MNHEY and CDR2 SVGAGI. The CDR3 runs 15 residues. CDR3 nucleotides: TGTGTCAGCTGTTACCGTCCCGGGACAGGGTTGGAGCAATTCTTC. This gives the protein CVSCYRPGTGLEQFF.

About this clonotype itself: This may be a read error: a much more frequent sequence differs by one nucleotide. The chain recombines TRBV6-2 or TRBV6-3 with TRBJ2-1; no reliable D call. CDR1 and CDR2 (germline): MNHEY, SVGEGT. The CDR3 is made up of 14 amino acids. V was pared by 9 bases and J by 3 bases, with 15 bases between. Here the CDR3 reads CARSLQGFYNEQFF. The CDR3, as DNA: TGTGCCAGGAGCTTGCAAGGGTTCTACAATGAGCAGTTCTTC.

As regards this clonotype: At one end the junction does not follow the germline gene, possibly because of a read error. V gene TRBV6-1 combines with J gene TRBJ1-5; D remains unclear. This CDR3 has 15 amino acids. Germline V lookup: CDR1 MNHNS, CDR2 SASEGT. The CDR3 bases are TGTACCAGCAGTGAAATTTCCTATAGCAATCAGCCACAGCATTTT. This translates into CTSSEISYSNQPQHF.

This clonotype was observed once. The genes are TRBV29-1 and TRBJ2-5; D not resolved. CDR3 length: 13 residues. Germline V CDR1 and CDR2: SQVTM, ANQGSEA. Trimming cost V 4 bases and J 5 bases, with 14 bases left between them. CDR3 protein: CSVGGFACETQYF. The DNA for the CDR3 is TGCAGCGTTGGGGGTTTCGCGTGTGAGACCCAGTACTTC.

On this clonotype itself: The conserved phenylalanine or tryptophan is not found at the CDR3 terminus, so this likely reflects a read error. The chain has TRBV11-2 and TRBJ2-2, with D perhaps TRBD2 (6 bases). Germline CDR1 SGHAT, CDR2 FQNNGV. This CDR3 has 17 residues. The CDR3 spells CTSSFALGGANSGELFI. The CDR3 coding sequence is TGTACCAGCAGCTTCGCATTAGGAGGGGCGAACTCCGGGGAGCTGTTTATT.

The sample holds many counts of this clonotype. The rearrangement links TRBV12-3 or TRBV12-4 to TRBJ2-3; perhaps D is TRBD1 or TRBD2 (5 bases each). The CDR3 has 14 amino acids. Trimming pared 6 bases from V and 6 bases from J, leaving 16 bases between. CDR3 DNA: TGTGCCAGCAGGCCTACAGGTTCGGGGGATACGCAGTATTTT. Encoded protein: CASRPTGSGDTQYF.

Points on this clonotype: A much larger clone is a single base away; this may be a read error. The chain joins TRBV5-1 to TRBJ2-1, with TRBD2 matching 10 bases. Germline V gene data show CDR1 as SGHRS and CDR2 as YFSETQ. The CDR3 spans 15 residues. The CDR3 loop reads CASSLVAGGYNEQLF. CDR3 coding DNA: TGCGCCAGCAGCTTGGTAGCGGGAGGCTACAATGAGCAGCTCTTC. The variable domain in full, with the rest retrieved from reference TRBV5-1 and TRBJ2-1, is KAGVTQTPRYLIKTRGQQVTLSCSPISGHRSVSWYQQTPGQGLQFLFEYFSETQRNKGNFPGRFSGRQFSNSRSEMNVSTLELGDSALYLCASSLVAGGYNEQLFGPGTRLTVL.

This clonotype was detected only once. As the CDR3 is not closed by the conserved phenylalanine or tryptophan, this likely results from a read error. This chain links TRBV11-2 with TRBJ1-1, with TRBD1 matching over 7 bases. The CDR3 extends over 16 amino acids. Germline V gene data show CDR1 as SGHAT and CDR2 as FQNNGV. CDR3 nucleotide sequence: TGTGCCAACAGCCCATCCAGGGGGTTGGTGAACTCTGAGGCTTTCCTT. Its protein product is CANSPSRGLVNSEAFL.

About this clonotype itself: One junction end does not reproduce the germline sequence, and a read error may be involved. J is TRBJ1-2 and V is TRBV29-1; D uncertain. This CDR3 is 12 amino acids long. Germline-derived CDR1 and CDR2 are SQVTM and ANQGSEA. The CDR3 sequence is CSVRFNYAGYIF. CDR3 nucleotide sequence: TGCAGCGTTAGATTCAACTACGCTGGCTACATCTTC.

This clonotype was picked up one time. V and J are TRBV11-2 and TRBJ2-3; D might be TRBD1 or TRBD2, each matching 5 bases. The CDR3 is made up of 20 amino acids. Germline-derived CDR1 and CDR2 are SGHAT and FQNNGV. The V and J ends lost 11 bases and 5 bases respectively, with 38 bases between them. The CDR3 region is CADSLALRGPLEKGRDTQYF. Written as DNA, the CDR3 is TGTGCCGACAGCTTAGCCCTGAGGGGTCCGCTGGAGAAGGGCAGAGATACGCAGTATTTT.

A word on this clonotype: Compared with germline, one end of the junction differs, possibly owing to a read error. The CDR3, as DNA: TGTGTCAGCAGTTTGGAACTAGCCAAAAACATTCAGTATTTC. Translation: CVSSLELAKNIQYF. This chain joins TRBV6-2 or TRBV6-3 and TRBJ2-4; D is possibly TRBD2 (6 bases). CDR3 length: 14 amino acids. Looked up from germline, CDR1 is MNHEY and CDR2 is SVGEGT.

A remark on this clonotype: Germline is not matched at one junction end, which may reflect a read error. The chain recombines TRBV6-6 with TRBJ2-1, with a tentative D call TRBD2 (7 bases). The germline V gene has CDR1 MNHNY and CDR2 SVGAGI (reference sequence). The CDR3 is 13 residues long. In nucleotides, the CDR3 is TGTGCCAGCGGGAGGGACACCTATAATGAGCAGTTCTTC. Translated, it gives CASGRDTYNEQFF.

In its sample, this clonotype was seen many times. This chain uses TRBV29-1 with TRBJ2-1; D is tentatively TRBD1 or TRBD2 (7 bases each). This CDR3 region has 12 residues. Germline V gives CDR1 SQVTM, CDR2 ANQGSEA. The ends were cut back, 3 bases at V and 8 bases at J, with 11 bases in the middle. The CDR3 protein is CSVEQGGDEQFF. In DNA form, the CDR3 reads TGCAGCGTTGAGCAGGGGGGGGATGAGCAGTTCTTC.

V usage is TRBV6-1 and J usage is TRBJ2-3, with a weak D call TRBD2 (6 bases). The length of the CDR3 is 21 residues. V lost 6 bases to trimming and J lost 1 base, with 32 bases between them. The germline V gene encodes CDR1 MNHNS and CDR2 SASEGT. The CDR3 sequence: CASRSPGTPVSLWVRTDTQYF. CDR3 in DNA: TGTGCCAGCAGATCCCCCGGGACTCCAGTATCCCTATGGGTCCGCACAGATACGCAGTATTTT.

Comments on this clonotype: The germline gene is not matched at one end of the junction; a read error may be the cause. V and J are TRBV11-2 and TRBJ1-1; TRBD1 might be the D (6 bases). Germline V gene data show CDR1 as SGHAT and CDR2 as FQNNGV. The CDR3 covers 17 residues. The CDR3 loop is CASSQEYEQGFWTEALF. The CDR3, as DNA: TGTGCCAGCAGCCAAGAGTACGAACAGGGTTTTTGGACTGAAGCTCTCTTC. Full variable domain (rest looked up from reference TRBV11-2 and TRBJ1-1): EAGVAQSPRYKIIEKRQSVAFWCNPISGHATLYWYQQILGQGPKLLIQFQNNGVVDDSQLPKDRFSAERLKGVDSTLKIQPAKLEDSAVYLCASSQEYEQGFWTEALFGQGTRLTVV.

The chain is built from TRBV30 and TRBJ1-1; D uncertain. Trimming left V 5 bases short and J 6 bases short, with 10 bases between. Looked up from germline, CDR1 is GTSNPN and CDR2 is SVGIG (reference sequence). This CDR3 region has 11 residues. The CDR3 DNA sequence: TGTGCCTGGGCTGAAAGGCCTGAAGCTTTCTTT. Its protein product is CAWAERPEAFF.

As concerns this clonotype: The junction does not match germline at one end; this may be a read error. The chain is built from TRBV5-4 and TRBJ2-3; a possible D gene is TRBD1 (6 bases). There are 16 residues in the CDR3. Germline loops: CDR1 SGHNT, CDR2 YYREEE (reference sequence). Written as DNA, the CDR3 is TGTGTCAGCAGCCGCCAGACAGGACAGAGCACGGATACACAGTATTTT. Its protein is CVSSRQTGQSTDTQYF.

This clonotype has more than one count but fewer than ten. One end of the junction does not line up with germline, which may come from a read error. The chain is built from TRBV12-3 or TRBV12-4 and TRBJ2-7, with 7 bases lining up with TRBD1. The CDR3 sequence is 15 residues long. The CDR3 sequence: CAISMGTVGFYEQYF. The CDR3 coding sequence is TGTGCCATCAGTATGGGGACAGTGGGGTTCTACGAGCAGTACTTC.

This clonotype was seen only once. The CDR3 coding sequence is TGTGCCAGCAGCCCCCTGGTACCGTTTCCATACAATGAGCAGTTCTTC. This translates into CASSPLVPFPYNEQFF. This rearrangement joins TRBV12-3 or TRBV12-4 to TRBJ2-1; no clear D. V dropped 6 bases and J dropped 4 bases, with 19 bases sitting between them. The CDR3 is 16 amino acids.

Regarding this clonotype: One base away lies a much larger clone, so this may be a sequencing read error. This chain links TRBV30 with TRBJ2-3; D is perhaps TRBD1 (6 bases). This CDR3 has 14 amino acids. Germline assignment: CDR1 GTSNPN and CDR2 SVGIG (reference sequence). Trimming removed 6 bases at V and 1 base at J, with 14 bases between. CDR3 sequence: CACENRQGTDTQYF. DNA of the CDR3: TGTGCCTGTGAAAACCGACAGGGCACAGATACGCAGTATTTT. The variable domain in full, with the rest retrieved from reference TRBV30 and TRBJ2-3, is SQTIHQWPATLVQPVGSPLSLECTVEGTSNPNLYWYRQAAGRGLQLLFYSVGIGQISSEVPQNLSASRPQDRQFILSSKKLLLSDSGFYLCACENRQGTDTQYFGPGTRLTVL.

V usage is TRBV12-3 or TRBV12-4 and J usage is TRBJ1-4, with a tentative D call TRBD1 (6 bases). Trimming cost V 4 bases and J 5 bases, with 11 bases left between them. CDR3 length: 14 residues. CDR3 residues: CASSSTTGNEKLFF. The CDR3 DNA reads as TGTGCCAGCAGTTCAACCACAGGGAATGAAAAACTGTTTTTT.

A word on this clonotype: This may be a read error: a much more frequent sequence differs by one nucleotide. No conserved phenylalanine or tryptophan is present at the end of the CDR3, so a read error is the likely explanation. The chain couples TRBV5-6 to TRBJ2-7; 9 nucleotides line up with TRBD2. From germline, CDR1 is SGHDT and CDR2 YYEEEE. V dropped 0 bases and J dropped 0; count of bases not matched to a gene: 7. This CDR3 is built from 17 residues. CDR3 sequence: CASSLGASGVSSYEQYL. CDR3 sequence (DNA): TGTGCCAGCAGCTTGGGTGCTAGCGGGGTTTCCTCCTACGAGCAGTACTTA.

This clonotype was recorded at least ten times. The chain is built from TRBV29-1 and TRBJ2-1; D gene unclear. The CDR3 consists of 12 residues. Trimming stripped 4 bases from V and 6 bases from J, with 10 bases between. Germline lookup yields CDR1 SQVTM and CDR2 ANQGSEA. CDR3 sequence reads: CSVVWATNEQFF. CDR3 DNA sequence: TGCAGCGTTGTTTGGGCTACCAATGAGCAGTTCTTC.

As regards this clonotype: One end of the junction fails to match germline, which may point to a read error. J is TRBJ2-3 and V is TRBV6-4; 7 positions match TRBD1. Germline values: CDR1 MRHNA, CDR2 SNTAGT. This CDR3 is 14 amino acids long. CDR3 protein: CASRDSQGADTQYF. Written as DNA, the CDR3 is TGTGCCAGCAGAGACTCGCAGGGGGCAGATACGCAGTATTTT.